Below are 19 T cell receptor beta chains sequenced from a single sample in a study of blood T cell repertoires in COVID-19. This table comes from immunoSEQ multiplex PCR, and its TCRdb copy is limited to in-frame clones, with some not included. The profile shows about 150,000 clones, about 86% of them singletons. The sample comprised PBMCs or T cells enriched from blood (not recorded which). These receptors all come from a man in his fifties or sixties who had recovered from COVID-19.

This clone showed up just a few times. The rearrangement uses TRBV4-2 and TRBJ1-1, with D perhaps TRBD1 (6 bases). Per the germline V gene, CDR1 is LGHNA and CDR2 is YNFKEQ. The CDR3 sequence is 16 residues long. Trimming pared 0 bases from V and 0 bases from J, leaving 11 bases between. The CDR3: CASSQDRGAVNTEAFF. For the CDR3, the DNA is TGTGCCAGCAGCCAAGACCGGGGGGCAGTGAACACTGAAGCTTTCTTT.

The genes are TRBV6-5 and TRBJ1-4; 9 nucleotides match TRBD1. V was clipped by 5 bases and J by 7 bases; unmatched bases: 8. This CDR3 spans 15 amino acids. Germline V CDR1 and CDR2: MNHEY, SVGAGI. CDR3 DNA: TGTGCCAGCAGTCGTACCGGGACAGGGTTTGAAAAACTGTTTTTT. Translation: CASSRTGTGFEKLFF.

The rearrangement links TRBV14 to TRBJ1-2, with D possibly being TRBD1 (6 bases). V was trimmed by 6 bases and J by 0 bases, leaving 17 bases between them. Germline V lookup: CDR1 SGHDN, CDR2 FVKESK. The CDR3 consists of 16 residues. This CDR3 is CASSPRGTGSNYGYTF. The CDR3 DNA reads as TGTGCCAGCAGTCCAAGGGGGACGGGATCTAACTATGGCTACACCTTC.

The rearrangement joins TRBV5-1 to TRBJ1-1; D call uncertain. The CDR3 has 17 amino acids. Trimming took off 7 bases at V and 0 bases at J, with 22 bases between the two ends. The germline gives CDR1 SGHRS, CDR2 YFSETQ. CDR3 bases: TGCGCCAGCGGACTGGCTCGGATGGGAGGAATGAACACTGAAGCTTTCTTT. As protein: CASGLARMGGMNTEAFF. The full variable domain, with the rest looked up from reference TRBV5-1 and TRBJ1-1, is KAGVTQTPRYLIKTRGQQVTLSCSPISGHRSVSWYQQTPGQGLQFLFEYFSETQRNKGNFPGRFSGRQFSNSRSEMNVSTLELGDSALYLCASGLARMGGMNTEAFFGQGTRLTVV.

The CDR3 region is CASSRDRVNEAFF. CDR3 DNA sequence: TGTGCCAGCAGCCGGGACAGGGTAAATGAAGCTTTCTTT. V usage is TRBV2 and J usage is TRBJ1-1, with 9 bases aligning to TRBD1. Unmatched junction bases numbered 6, after V lost 6 bases and J lost 7 bases. This CDR3 region has 13 residues. Germline V gene data show CDR1 as SNHLY and CDR2 as FYNNEI. The full variable domain, with the rest looked up from reference TRBV2 and TRBJ1-1, is EPEVTQTPSHQVTQMGQEVILRCVPISNHLYFYWYRQILGQKVEFLVSFYNNEISEKSEIFDDQFSVERPDGSNFTLKIRSTKLEDSAMYFCASSRDRVNEAFFGQGTRLTVV.

The chain recombines TRBV9 with TRBJ2-2, with 9 bases fitting TRBD1. This CDR3 has 17 amino acids. J gave up 5 bases and V 3 bases, and 11 bases lay outside the gene matches. Germline V gives CDR1 SGDLS, CDR2 YYNGEE. The CDR3 region is CASSARTGALGTGELFF. For the CDR3, the DNA is TGTGCCAGCAGCGCCCGGACAGGGGCATTGGGAACCGGGGAGCTGTTTTTT.

V is TRBV18 and J is TRBJ2-1; TRBD2 is a possible D gene (6 bases). The CDR3 has 18 residues. The V and J ends lost 0 bases and 0 bases respectively, with 15 bases between them. In germline, CDR1 is KGHSH, CDR2 LQKENI. The CDR3 sequence is CASSPPVGTGGSYNEQFF. DNA of the CDR3: TGTGCCAGCTCACCACCGGTAGGTACCGGGGGCTCCTACAATGAGCAGTTCTTC.

The chain uses TRBV18 and TRBJ1-2; possibly TRBD1 for D (5 bases). V gave up 1 base and J gave up 2 bases, with 5 bases separating them. CDR3 length: 13 residues. The V gene's germline CDR1 is KGHSH and CDR2 LQKENI. The CDR3 reads CASSPQGNYGYTF. The CDR3 region has the DNA TGTGCCAGCTCACCACAGGGGAACTATGGCTACACCTTC.

This clone was counted between two and nine times. The rearrangement uses TRBV29-1 and TRBJ2-2; 7 positions agree with TRBD1. The V gene's germline CDR1 is SQVTM and CDR2 ANQGSEA. V lost 4 bases, J lost 1 base, and 6 bases stayed unmatched. The CDR3 loop spans 15 amino acids. Here the CDR3 DNA reads TGCAGCGTTGGGGCCGGACAGGTGAACACCGGGGAGCTGTTTTTT. This codes for CSVGAGQVNTGELFF.

This chain joins TRBV7-8 and TRBJ2-3; TRBD2 agrees at 12 bases. The germline gives CDR1 SGHVS, CDR2 FQNEAQ. V shed 4 bases, J shed 2 bases, and the junction held 4 bases outside the gene matches. This CDR3 is 16 amino acids long. CDR3 sequence (DNA): TGTGCCAGCAGCTCACTAGCGGGGGGTTTCACAGATACGCAGTATTTT. Translated: CASSSLAGGFTDTQYF.

This chain uses TRBV13 with TRBJ1-2, with 7 bases fitting TRBD1. Germline-derived CDR1 and CDR2 are PRHDT and FYEKMQ (reference sequence). The CDR3 runs to 14 residues. V shed 1 base and J 3 bases; nucleotides not matched to a gene: 2. The DNA of the CDR3 is TGTGCCAGCAGCTTAGCTGGACAGGACTATGGCTACACCTTC. It encodes CASSLAGQDYGYTF.

This rearrangement joins TRBV7-9 to TRBJ2-3, with a weak D call TRBD1 (5 bases). Germline V CDR1 and CDR2: SEHNR, FQNEAQ (reference sequence). The CDR3 sequence is 13 residues long. Trimming stripped 5 bases from V and 2 bases from J, with 8 bases between. This chain's CDR3 is CASSGALTDTQYF. The CDR3 DNA reads TGTGCCAGCAGCGGGGCCCTCACAGATACGCAGTATTTT.

The gene calls are TRBV4-3 and TRBJ2-1; 11 bases line up with TRBD2. CDR3 length equals 17 residues. V dropped 0 bases and J dropped 7; count of bases not matched to a gene: 8. Germline V lookup: CDR1 LGHNA, CDR2 YSLEER. Written as DNA, the CDR3 is TGCGCCAGCAGCCAAGATCCTCTAGCGGGGGGTAGGAATGAGCAGTTCTTC. Its translation: CASSQDPLAGGRNEQFF.

The chain joins TRBV5-6 to TRBJ1-5; D is ambiguous. The germline CDR1 and CDR2 sequences are SGHDT and YYEEEE. The CDR3 is 14 residues long. V was trimmed by 4 bases and J by 4 bases, leaving 12 bases between them. In DNA form, the CDR3 reads TGTGCCAGCAGCGTACGCGGGAGGAATCAGCCCCAGCATTTT. It specifies CASSVRGRNQPQHF.

The CDR3 is CASSYAGTTTSNEQFF. The CDR3 bases are TGTGCCAGCAGCTACGCCGGGACTACAACCTCCAATGAGCAGTTCTTC. This chain joins TRBV7-2 and TRBJ2-1, with TRBD2 matching 7 bases. This CDR3 is built from 16 residues. In germline, CDR1 is SGHTA, CDR2 FQGNSA. J lost 6 bases, V lost 4 bases, and 12 bases had no gene match.

This clone was observed a single time. The gene calls are TRBV7-2 and TRBJ1-2; 7 bases agree with TRBD1. Per germline, CDR1 SGHTA and CDR2 FQGNSA. This CDR3 is built from 14 residues. With V trimmed by 5 bases and J by 1 base, 4 bases remained unmatched. The DNA for the CDR3 is TGTGCCAGCAGCCGGACAGGAGATAACTATGGCTACACCTTC. Translation: CASSRTGDNYGYTF.

The genes are TRBV4-3 and TRBJ1-4, with TRBD1 matching 7 bases. V shed 3 bases and J 10 bases; nucleotides not matched to a gene: 14. The CDR3 is 16 residues long. From germline, CDR1 is LGHNA and CDR2 YSLEER. The CDR3 sequence is CASSHLGTDSKGKLFF. The CDR3 bases are TGCGCCAGCAGCCATCTAGGGACAGACTCTAAGGGAAAACTGTTTTTT.

CDR3 region: CASSSGGFRSTDTQYF. The CDR3 DNA follows: TGTGCCAGCAGCTCCGGGGGTTTCCGAAGCACAGATACGCAGTATTTT. This rearrangement joins TRBV5-8 to TRBJ2-3, with D perhaps TRBD2 (6 bases). CDR3 length: 16 amino acids. The germline V gene has CDR1 SGHTS and CDR2 YDEGEE. V was cut by 3 bases and J by 0 bases, with 14 bases left in between. Full variable domain (rest looked up from reference TRBV5-8 and TRBJ2-3): EAGVTQSPTHLIKTRGQQATLRCSPISGHTSVYWYQQALGLGLQFLLWYDEGEERNRGNFPPRFSGRQFPNYSSELNVNALELEDSALYLCASSSGGFRSTDTQYFGPGTRLTVL.

This chain links TRBV4-3 with TRBJ2-3; 9 bases are a match to TRBD2. The CDR3 totals 14 residues. Germline V gives CDR1 LGHNA, CDR2 YSLEER. V was pared by 0 bases and J by 8 bases, with 3 bases of the junction left unmatched. CDR3: CASSQDSSGATQYF. The CDR3 DNA sequence: TGCGCCAGCAGCCAAGACTCTAGCGGGGCTACGCAGTATTTT.